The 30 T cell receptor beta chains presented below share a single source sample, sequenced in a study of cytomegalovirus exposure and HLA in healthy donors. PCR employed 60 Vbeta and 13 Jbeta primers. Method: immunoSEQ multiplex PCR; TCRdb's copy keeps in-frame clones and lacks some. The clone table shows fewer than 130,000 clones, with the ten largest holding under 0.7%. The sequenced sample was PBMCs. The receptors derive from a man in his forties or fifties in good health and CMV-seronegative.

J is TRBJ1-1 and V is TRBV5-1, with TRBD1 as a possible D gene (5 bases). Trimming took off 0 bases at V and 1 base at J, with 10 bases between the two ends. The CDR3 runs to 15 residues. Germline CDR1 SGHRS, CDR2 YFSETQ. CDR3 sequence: CASSLAPGENTEAFF. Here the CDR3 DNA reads TGCGCCAGCAGCTTGGCCCCGGGGGAGAACACTGAAGCTTTCTTT.

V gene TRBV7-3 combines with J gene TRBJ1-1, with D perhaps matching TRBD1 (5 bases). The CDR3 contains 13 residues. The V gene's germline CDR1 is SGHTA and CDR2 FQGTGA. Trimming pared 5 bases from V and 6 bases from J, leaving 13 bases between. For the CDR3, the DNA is TGTGCCAGCAGCCCCCAGGGAAGATCTGAAGCTTTCTTT. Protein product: CASSPQGRSEAFF.

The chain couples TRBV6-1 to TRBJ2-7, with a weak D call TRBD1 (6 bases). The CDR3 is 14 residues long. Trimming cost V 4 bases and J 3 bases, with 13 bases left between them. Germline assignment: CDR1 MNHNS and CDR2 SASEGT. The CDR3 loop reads CASSGRDTSYEQYF. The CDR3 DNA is TGTGCCAGCAGTGGCCGGGACACAAGCTACGAGCAGTACTTC.

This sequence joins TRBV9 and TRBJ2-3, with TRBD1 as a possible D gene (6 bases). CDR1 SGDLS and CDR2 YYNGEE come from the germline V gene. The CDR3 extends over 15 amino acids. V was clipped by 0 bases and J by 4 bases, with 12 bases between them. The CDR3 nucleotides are TGTGCCAGCAGCGTAGTAGGAGGACAGCCAGATACGCAGTATTTT. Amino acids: CASSVVGGQPDTQYF.

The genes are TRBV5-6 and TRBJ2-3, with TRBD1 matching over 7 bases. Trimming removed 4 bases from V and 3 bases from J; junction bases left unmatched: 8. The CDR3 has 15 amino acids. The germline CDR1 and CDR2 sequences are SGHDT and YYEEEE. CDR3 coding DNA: TGTGCCAGCAGCCAAAGACAGGGCGGAACAGATACGCAGTATTTT. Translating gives CASSQRQGGTDTQYF. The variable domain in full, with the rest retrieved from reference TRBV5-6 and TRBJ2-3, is DAGVTQSPTHLIKTRGQQVTLRCSPKSGHDTVSWYQQALGQGPQFIFQYYEEEERQRGNFPDRFSGHQFPNYSSELNVNALLLGDSALYLCASSQRQGGTDTQYFGPGTRLTVL.

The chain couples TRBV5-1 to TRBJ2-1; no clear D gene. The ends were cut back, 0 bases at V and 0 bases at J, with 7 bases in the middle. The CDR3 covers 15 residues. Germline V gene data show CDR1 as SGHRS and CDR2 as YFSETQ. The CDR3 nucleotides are TGCGCCAGCAGCTTGGACCGGAGCTCCTACAATGAGCAGTTCTTC. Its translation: CASSLDRSSYNEQFF.

CDR3 in DNA: TGTGCCAGCAGCTTTGGTAGCGGGGGTGGCAATGAGCAGTTCTTC. Translation gives CASSFGSGGGNEQFF. The V and J genes are TRBV11-2 and TRBJ2-1; 9 nucleotides agree with TRBD2. Trimming removed 3 bases from V and 6 bases from J; junction bases left unmatched: 6. This CDR3 has 15 amino acids. Germline V lookup: CDR1 SGHAT, CDR2 FQNNGV.

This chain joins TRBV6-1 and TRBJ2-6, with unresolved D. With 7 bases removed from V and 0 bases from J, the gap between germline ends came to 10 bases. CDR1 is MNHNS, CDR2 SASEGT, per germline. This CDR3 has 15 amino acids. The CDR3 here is CASTRVVSGANVLTF. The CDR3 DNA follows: TGTGCCAGCACGAGAGTGGTCTCTGGGGCCAACGTCCTGACTTTC.

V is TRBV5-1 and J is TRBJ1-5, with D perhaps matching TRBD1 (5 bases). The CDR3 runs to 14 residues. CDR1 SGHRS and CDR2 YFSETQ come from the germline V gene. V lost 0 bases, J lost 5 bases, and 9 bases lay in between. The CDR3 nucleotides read TGCGCCAGCAGCTTGGAAGCGGGGGATCAGCCCCAGCATTTT. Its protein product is CASSLEAGDQPQHF.

CDR3: CASSLPSGQGAFGYTF. CDR3 in DNA: TGCGCCAGCAGCTTACCGTCGGGACAGGGGGCTTTTGGCTACACCTTC. V and J are TRBV5-1 and TRBJ1-2; 12 nucleotides agree with TRBD1. Germline V lookup: CDR1 SGHRS, CDR2 YFSETQ. V lost 2 bases to trimming and J lost 7 bases; unmatched junction nucleotides: 9. CDR3 length: 16 amino acids.

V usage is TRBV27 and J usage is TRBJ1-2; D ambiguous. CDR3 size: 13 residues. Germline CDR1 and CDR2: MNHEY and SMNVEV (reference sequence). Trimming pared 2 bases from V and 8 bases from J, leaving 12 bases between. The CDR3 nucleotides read TGTGCCAGCAGTTTAATCAGATCGGGGGGCTACACCTTC. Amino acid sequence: CASSLIRSGGYTF.

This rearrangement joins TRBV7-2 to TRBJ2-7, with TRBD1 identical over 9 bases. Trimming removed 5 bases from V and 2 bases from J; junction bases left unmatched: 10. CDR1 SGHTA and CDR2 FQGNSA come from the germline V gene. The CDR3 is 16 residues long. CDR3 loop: CASSPDRGTGPYEQYF. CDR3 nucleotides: TGTGCCAGCAGCCCAGATCGGGGGACAGGGCCCTACGAGCAGTACTTC.

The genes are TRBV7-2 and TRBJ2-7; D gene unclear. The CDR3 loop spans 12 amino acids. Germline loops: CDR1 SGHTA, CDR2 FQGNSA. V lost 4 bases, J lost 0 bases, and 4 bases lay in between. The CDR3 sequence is CASSSSSYEQYF. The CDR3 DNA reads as TGTGCCAGCAGCTCGAGCTCCTACGAGCAGTACTTC.

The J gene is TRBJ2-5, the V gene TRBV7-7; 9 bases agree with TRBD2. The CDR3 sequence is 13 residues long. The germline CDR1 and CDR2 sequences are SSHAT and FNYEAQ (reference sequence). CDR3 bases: TGTGCTGTAGCGGGGGCCGGGGGGGAGACCCAGTACTTC. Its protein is CAVAGAGGETQYF.

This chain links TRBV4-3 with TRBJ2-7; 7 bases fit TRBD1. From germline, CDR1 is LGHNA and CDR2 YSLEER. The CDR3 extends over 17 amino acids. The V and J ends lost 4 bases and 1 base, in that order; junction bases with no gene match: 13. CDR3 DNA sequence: TGCGCCAGCAGCCCTGATACAGGGGAATTTAGTTCCTACGAGCAGTACTTC. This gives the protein CASSPDTGEFSSYEQYF.

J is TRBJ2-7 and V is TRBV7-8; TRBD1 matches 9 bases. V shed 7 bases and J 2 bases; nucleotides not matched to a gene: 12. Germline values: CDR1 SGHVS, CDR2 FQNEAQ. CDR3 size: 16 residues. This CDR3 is CASTWDREKETYEQYF. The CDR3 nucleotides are TGTGCCAGCACCTGGGACAGGGAAAAGGAGACCTACGAGCAGTACTTC.

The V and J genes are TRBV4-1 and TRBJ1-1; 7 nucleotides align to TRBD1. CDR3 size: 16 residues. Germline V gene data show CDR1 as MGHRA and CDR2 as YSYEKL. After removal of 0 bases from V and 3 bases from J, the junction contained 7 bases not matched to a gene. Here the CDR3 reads CASSQDPPQGDTEAFF. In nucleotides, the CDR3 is TGCGCCAGCAGCCAAGATCCCCCCCAGGGGGACACTGAAGCTTTCTTT.

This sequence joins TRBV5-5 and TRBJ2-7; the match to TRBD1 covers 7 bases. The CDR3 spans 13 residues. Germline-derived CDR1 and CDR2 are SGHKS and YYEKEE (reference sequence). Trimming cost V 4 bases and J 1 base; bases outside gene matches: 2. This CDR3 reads CASSDRASYEQYF. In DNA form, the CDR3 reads TGTGCCAGCAGCGACAGGGCTTCCTACGAGCAGTACTTC.

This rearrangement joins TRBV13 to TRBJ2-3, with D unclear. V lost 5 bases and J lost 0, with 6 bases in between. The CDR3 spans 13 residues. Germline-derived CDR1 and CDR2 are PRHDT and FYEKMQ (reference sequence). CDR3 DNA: TGTGCCAGCAGCGCCGGGAGCACAGATACGCAGTATTTT. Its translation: CASSAGSTDTQYF.

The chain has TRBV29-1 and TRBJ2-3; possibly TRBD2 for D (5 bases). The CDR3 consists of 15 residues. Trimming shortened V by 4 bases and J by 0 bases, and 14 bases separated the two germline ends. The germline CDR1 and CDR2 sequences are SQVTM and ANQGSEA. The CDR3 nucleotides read TGCAGCGTTGTCCTCGGGGAGCGGAGCACAGATACGCAGTATTTT. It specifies CSVVLGERSTDTQYF.

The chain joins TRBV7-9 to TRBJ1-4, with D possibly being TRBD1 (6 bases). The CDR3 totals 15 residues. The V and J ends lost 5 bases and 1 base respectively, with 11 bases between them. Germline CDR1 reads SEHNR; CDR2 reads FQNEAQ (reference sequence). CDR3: CASSMNRVTNEKLFF. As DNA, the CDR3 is TGTGCCAGCAGCATGAACAGGGTAACTAATGAAAAACTGTTTTTT.

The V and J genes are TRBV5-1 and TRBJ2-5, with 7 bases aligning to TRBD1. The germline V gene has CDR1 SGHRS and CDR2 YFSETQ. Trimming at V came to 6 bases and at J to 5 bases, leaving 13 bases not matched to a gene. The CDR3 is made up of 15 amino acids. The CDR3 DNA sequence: TGCGCCAGCACCCTTGATGGACAGGTTCAGGAGACCCAGTACTTC. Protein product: CASTLDGQVQETQYF.

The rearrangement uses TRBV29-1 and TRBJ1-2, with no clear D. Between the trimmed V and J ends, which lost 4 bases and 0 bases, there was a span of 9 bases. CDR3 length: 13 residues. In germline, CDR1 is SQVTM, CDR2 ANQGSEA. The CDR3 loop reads CSVVRSANYGYTF. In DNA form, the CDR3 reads TGCAGCGTTGTACGCAGTGCTAACTATGGCTACACCTTC.

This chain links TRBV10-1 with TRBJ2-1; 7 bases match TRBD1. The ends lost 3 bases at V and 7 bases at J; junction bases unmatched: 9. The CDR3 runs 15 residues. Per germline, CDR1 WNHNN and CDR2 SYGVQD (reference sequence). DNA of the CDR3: TGCGCCAGCAGTGACCCCGGGACAGTGGTTAATGAGCAGTTCTTC. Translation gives CASSDPGTVVNEQFF.

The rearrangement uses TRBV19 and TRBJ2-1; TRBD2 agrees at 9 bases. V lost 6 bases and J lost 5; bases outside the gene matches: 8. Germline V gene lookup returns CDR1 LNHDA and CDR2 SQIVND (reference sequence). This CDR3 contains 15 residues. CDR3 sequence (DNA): TGTGCCAGTAGCCCCGGGGTAGCGGGAGACAATGAGCAGTTCTTC. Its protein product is CASSPGVAGDNEQFF. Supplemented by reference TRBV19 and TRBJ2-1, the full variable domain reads DGGITQSPKYLFRKEGQNVTLSCEQNLNHDAMYWYRQDPGQGLRLIYYSQIVNDFQKGDIAEGYSVSREKKESFPLTVTSAQKNPTAFYLCASSPGVAGDNEQFFGPGTRLTVL.

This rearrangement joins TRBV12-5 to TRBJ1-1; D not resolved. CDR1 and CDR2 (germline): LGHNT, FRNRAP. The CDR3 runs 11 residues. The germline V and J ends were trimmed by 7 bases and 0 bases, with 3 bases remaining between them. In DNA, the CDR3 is TGTGCTAGTGCCGTGAACACTGAAGCTTTCTTT. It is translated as CASAVNTEAFF.

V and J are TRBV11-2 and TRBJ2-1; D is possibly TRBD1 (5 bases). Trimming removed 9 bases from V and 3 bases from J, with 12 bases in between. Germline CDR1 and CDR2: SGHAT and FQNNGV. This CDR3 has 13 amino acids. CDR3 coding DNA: TGTGCCAGTACTTCAGGGAACTACAATGAGCAGTTCTTC. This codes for CASTSGNYNEQFF.

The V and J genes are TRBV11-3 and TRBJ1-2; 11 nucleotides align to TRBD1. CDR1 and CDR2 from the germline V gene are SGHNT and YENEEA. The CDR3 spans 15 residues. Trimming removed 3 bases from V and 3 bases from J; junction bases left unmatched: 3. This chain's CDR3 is CASSFRDRGDYGYTF. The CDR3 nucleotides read TGTGCCAGCAGCTTCCGGGACAGGGGGGACTATGGCTACACCTTC.

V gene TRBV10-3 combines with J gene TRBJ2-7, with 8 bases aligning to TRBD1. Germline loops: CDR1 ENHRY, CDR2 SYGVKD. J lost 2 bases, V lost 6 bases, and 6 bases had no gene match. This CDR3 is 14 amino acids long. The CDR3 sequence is CAISRGQGAYEQYF. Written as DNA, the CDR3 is TGTGCCATCAGCAGGGGGCAGGGGGCCTACGAGCAGTACTTC.

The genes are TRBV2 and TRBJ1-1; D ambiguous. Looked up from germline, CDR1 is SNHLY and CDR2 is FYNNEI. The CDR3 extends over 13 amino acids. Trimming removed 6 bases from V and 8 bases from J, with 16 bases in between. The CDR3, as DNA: TGTGCCAGCAGAGCCGGGATGGGCAGCGAAGCTTTCTTT. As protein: CASRAGMGSEAFF.